This T cell receptor beta chain was identified in a study of blood T cells in healthy people across ages. Points on this clonotype: Its antigen is as yet unknown. An end of the junction differs from the germline gene, which may be a read error.

Donors were systemically healthy Caucasian individuals from Russia aged about 6 to 90 years. The study, taken as a whole, reports: Long-lived donors had more naive CD4+ cells and higher diversity than aged donors.

The germline V gene encodes CDR1 DFQATT and CDR2 SNEGSKA (reference sequence). The CDR3 has 14 residues. Combining a sample-barcoded 5' primer with a J-beta primer mix, a second PCR ran for 7 to 11 cycles. In TCRdb, the 5' RACE reads were re-called with MiXCR into one record per CDR3 protein. The table records roughly 700,000 distinct CDR3 sequences, 45% to 50% of them present only once. This receptor was identified in a woman aged 55-69 years in good health. The chain links TRBV20-1 to TRBJ1-2; 7 nucleotides agree with TRBD1. Material for sequencing was blood. CDR3 region: CSARDAGGNYGDTF. DNA of the CDR3: TGCAGTGCTAGAGACGCAGGGGGGAACTATGGCGACACCTTC.